Reported below is one T cell receptor (beta chain). Its antigen is undetermined. Profiled with immunoSEQ multiplex PCR; TCRdb holds only in-frame clones, not every one. The repertoire includes roughly 73,000 clones, roughly 78% of them detected once, and around 1.5% sits in the top ten. The source of the sample is a study of T cell repertoires and HLA-DP antigens. This CDR3 has 14 residues. CDR1 is SGHRS, CDR2 YFSETQ, per germline. V lost 2 bases to trimming and J lost 2 bases, with 8 bases between them. The sequenced sample was CD4+ T cells from PBMCs. This sequence was found in a man aged 55 to 70 in good health and CMV-seronegative. The V gene is TRBV5-1, the J gene TRBJ2-1; D not resolved. The CDR3 DNA reads TGCGCCAGCAGCTTTGACCCGGCCTACAATGAGCAGTTCTTC. Its protein is CASSFDPAYNEQFF.